This entry lists 18 T cell receptor beta chains sequenced from one sample in a study of T cell changes during pregnancy in multiple sclerosis. The table came from immunoSEQ multiplex PCR; TCRdb's copy has only in-frame clones and leaves some out. The sample has tens of thousands of clones, almost 95% seen once. Sequencing was carried out using peripheral blood. Every receptor here comes from a female donor with multiple sclerosis, enrolled in a pregnancy study.

This chain joins TRBV6-1 and TRBJ2-5; the match to TRBD1 covers 8 bases. This CDR3 is built from 15 residues. V lost 3 bases to trimming and J lost 5 bases; unmatched junction nucleotides: 8. Germline CDR1 is MNHNS and CDR2 is SASEGT. DNA for the CDR3: TGTGCCAGCAGTGACGGGACAGGTGATTGGGAGACCCAGTACTTC. Translation gives CASSDGTGDWETQYF.

This chain uses TRBV6-5 with TRBJ2-5, with 7 bases identical to TRBD2. V was clipped by 3 bases and J by 5 bases; unmatched bases: 12. Germline V CDR1 and CDR2: MNHEY, SVGAGI. CDR3 length: 16 residues. In nucleotides, the CDR3 is TGTGCCAGCAGTTATGAGTGGGAGGGCCTCTCTGAGACCCAGTACTTC. It specifies CASSYEWEGLSETQYF.

The table lists this clone with a count of one. The chain combines TRBV21-1 with TRBJ2-1; the DNA was not compared with TRBD2, the D call given in the table. TRBV21-1 is a pseudogene locus. The CDR3 is made up of 21 amino acids. The CDR3 coding sequence is TGTGCCAGCAGCAAATTCACACCGGGACTAGCGGGAGGGAGCTCCTACAATGAGCAGTTCTTC. It encodes CASSKFTPGLAGGSSYNEQFF.

The gene calls are TRBV6-5 and TRBJ1-5; 8 positions agree with TRBD1. Germline values: CDR1 MNHEY, CDR2 SVGAGI. The CDR3 covers 14 residues. After removal of 6 bases from V and 5 bases from J, the junction contained 6 bases not matched to a gene. CDR3 nucleotide sequence: TGTGCCAGCAGCTCAGGGGGCTCGCATCAGCCCCAGCATTTT. Residues: CASSSGGSHQPQHF.

The count of this clone is one. The V call is TRBV2, the J call TRBJ2-3; 7 nucleotides align to TRBD1. The trim removed 6 bases at V and 1 base at J, leaving 7 bases unmatched. CDR3 length: 15 residues. Germline V gene data show CDR1 as SNHLY and CDR2 as FYNNEI. The CDR3 nucleotides read TGTGCCAGCAGGCCACGACAGGGAGGCACAGATACGCAGTATTTT. Residues: CASRPRQGGTDTQYF.

This clone is a singleton in its sample. The chain employs TRBV28 and TRBJ2-7, with a possible D match to TRBD1 (6 bases). Trimming cost V 3 bases and J 6 bases, with 9 bases left between them. The CDR3 length is 12 residues. The germline gives CDR1 MDHEN, CDR2 SYDVKM. CDR3 sequence reads: CASSFQGSEQYF. CDR3 coding DNA: TGTGCCAGCAGTTTTCAGGGGAGCGAGCAGTACTTC.

This clone showed up just a few times. CDR3 sequence reads: CASSDSLATDTQYF. CDR3 in DNA: TGTGCCAGCAGTGACTCCCTAGCCACAGATACGCAGTATTTT. The gene calls are TRBV6-4 and TRBJ2-3, with a possible D match to TRBD2 (5 bases). The germline V and J ends were trimmed by 0 bases and 2 bases, with 6 bases remaining between them. Germline lookup yields CDR1 MRHNA and CDR2 SNTAGT. There are 14 residues in the CDR3.

This clone was recorded only once. The chain is built from TRBV11-2 and TRBJ2-7, with 10 bases identical to TRBD2. The CDR3 consists of 17 residues. CDR1 SGHAT and CDR2 FQNNGV come from the germline V gene. V dropped 4 bases and J dropped 4; count of bases not matched to a gene: 13. This CDR3 reads CASSSPLGTSGMYEQYF. The CDR3, as DNA: TGTGCCAGCAGCTCCCCTCTAGGTACTAGCGGGATGTACGAGCAGTACTTC.

The chain uses TRBV5-1 and TRBJ1-3; D call uncertain. CDR1 and CDR2 (germline): SGHRS, YFSETQ. The V gene lost 0 bases and the J gene lost 0 bases, with 7 bases spanning the gap. The CDR3 consists of 15 residues. In nucleotides, the CDR3 is TGCGCCAGCAGCTTGGTGGCAGCCTCTGGAAACACCATATATTTT. Encoded protein: CASSLVAASGNTIYF.

This clone was observed a single time. V gene TRBV6-1 combines with J gene TRBJ1-2; TRBD1 agrees at 11 bases. The V gene end was trimmed by 7 bases and the J gene end by 7 bases; junction bases not matched to a gene: 8. The CDR3 consists of 14 residues. CDR1 is MNHNS and CDR2 is SASEGT in the germline V gene. Written as DNA, the CDR3 is TGTGCCAGCAAATCCGGGACAGGGGGTCTTGGCTACACCTTC. Amino acids: CASKSGTGGLGYTF.

The chain joins TRBV6-5 to TRBJ2-7, with a tentative D call TRBD1 (6 bases). The germline CDR1 and CDR2 sequences are MNHEY and SVGAGI. Trimming cost V 1 base and J 3 bases, with 13 bases left between them. This CDR3 region has 15 residues. The CDR3 loop reads CASSYYDRMGYEQYF. CDR3 DNA: TGTGCCAGCAGTTACTATGACAGGATGGGCTACGAGCAGTACTTC.

This clone has a handful of counts. As DNA, the CDR3 is TGTGCCAGCAGCGGGCGGCAGGGTTCTTGGAACTATGGCTACACCTTC. This codes for CASSGRQGSWNYGYTF. The chain recombines TRBV7-2 with TRBJ1-2; the D gene is possibly TRBD1 (5 bases). The CDR3 is made up of 16 amino acids. In germline, CDR1 is SGHTA, CDR2 FQGNSA. V gave up 5 bases and J gave up 2 bases, with 18 bases separating them.

V and J are TRBV7-9 and TRBJ1-1; a possible D gene is TRBD1 (5 bases). The CDR3 extends over 13 amino acids. V was pared by 4 bases and J by 6 bases, with 12 bases between. From germline, CDR1 is SEHNR and CDR2 FQNEAQ (reference sequence). CDR3 region: CASSSTGTAEAFF. Written as DNA, the CDR3 is TGTGCCAGCAGCTCAACGGGGACCGCTGAAGCTTTCTTT.

The chain couples TRBV18 to TRBJ2-1; D not certain. Trimming removed 3 bases at V and 0 bases at J, with 9 bases between. The V gene's germline CDR1 is KGHSH and CDR2 LQKENI. This CDR3 is 15 amino acids long. The CDR3 is CASSPGRDSYNEQFF. CDR3 nucleotides: TGTGCCAGCTCACCCGGAAGAGACTCCTACAATGAGCAGTTCTTC.

This chain joins TRBV6-5 and TRBJ1-1; possible D gene TRBD1, 5 bases. This CDR3 has 13 residues. The ends were cut back, 0 bases at V and 8 bases at J, with 10 bases in the middle. Germline values: CDR1 MNHEY, CDR2 SVGAGI. The CDR3 bases are TGTGCCAGCAGTTACTCGGGGCGGGGGGAAGCTTTCTTT. It yields the protein CASSYSGRGEAFF.

This clone was seen a single time. This sequence joins TRBV5-1 and TRBJ2-5; 9 bases agree with TRBD1. This CDR3 has 16 residues. Germline assignment: CDR1 SGHRS and CDR2 YFSETQ. Losses at the gene ends were 0 bases for V and 7 bases for J; bases not matched to a gene: 10. This CDR3 is CASSLGRTGEGGTQYF. CDR3 in DNA: TGCGCCAGCAGCTTGGGACGGACAGGGGAGGGAGGGACCCAGTACTTC.

This chain uses TRBV20-1 with TRBJ1-1, with D unclear. CDR3 length equals 11 residues. Germline CDR1 DFQATT, CDR2 SNEGSKA (reference sequence). The germline V and J ends were trimmed by 3 bases and 9 bases, with 11 bases remaining between them. The CDR3 nucleotides read TGCAGTGCTAGGGACTCAGAAAAAGCTTTCTTT. Translation: CSARDSEKAFF.

This sequence joins TRBV6-5 and TRBJ1-1; TRBD1 matches 9 bases. The CDR3 length is 14 residues. Per the germline V gene, CDR1 is MNHEY and CDR2 is SVGAGI. Trimming cost V 8 bases and J 5 bases; bases outside gene matches: 9. The CDR3 loop reads CASWTGAAYTEAFF. CDR3 sequence (DNA): TGTGCCAGCTGGACAGGGGCCGCCTATACTGAAGCTTTCTTT.